This T cell receptor (beta chain) emerged from a study of blood T cell repertoires in COVID-19. Study as a whole: Spain, Italy and the United States supplied samples that represented acute and convalescent COVID-19. The analysed material was cDNA or gDNA that came from T cells, B-cell-depleted T cells, or PBMCs.

This clone was counted a single time. The germline CDR1 and CDR2 sequences are SEHNR and FQNEAQ (reference sequence). The CDR3 has 11 amino acids. V lost 5 bases to trimming and J lost 4 bases, with 3 bases between them. In the original workflow: For nucleated cells, counts were estimated from reference gene primer amplification. Sequencing used immunoSEQ multiplex PCR; TCRdb keeps in-frame clones, though not all of them. V and J calls and clone size are given by that table; D and trimming were obtained from the DNA. This table holds tens of thousands of clones, more than 90% found once. This receptor was identified in a man in his sixties with acute or convalescent COVID-19. The chain recombines TRBV7-9 with TRBJ1-3; no clear D. The sequenced sample consisted of peripheral blood. The DNA for the CDR3 is TGTGCCAGCAGCCCAGGAAACACCATATATTTT. Amino acids: CASSPGNTIYF.